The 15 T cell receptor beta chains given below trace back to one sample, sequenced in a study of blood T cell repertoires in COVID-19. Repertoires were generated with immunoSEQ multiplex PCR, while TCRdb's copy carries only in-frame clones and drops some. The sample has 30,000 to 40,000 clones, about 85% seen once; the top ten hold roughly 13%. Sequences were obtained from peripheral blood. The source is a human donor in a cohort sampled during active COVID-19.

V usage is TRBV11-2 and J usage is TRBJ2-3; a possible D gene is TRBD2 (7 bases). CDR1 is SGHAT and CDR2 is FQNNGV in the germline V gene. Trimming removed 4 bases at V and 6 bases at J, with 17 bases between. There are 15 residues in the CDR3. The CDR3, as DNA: TGTGCCAGCAGCTGGGGGGGGGCCGTTTCCGATACGCAGTATTTT. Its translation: CASSWGGAVSDTQYF.

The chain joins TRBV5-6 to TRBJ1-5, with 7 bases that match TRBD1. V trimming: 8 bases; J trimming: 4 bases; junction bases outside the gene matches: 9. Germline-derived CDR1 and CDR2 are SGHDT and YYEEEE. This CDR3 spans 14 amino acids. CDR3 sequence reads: CASSGDRGNQPQHF. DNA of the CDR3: TGTGCCAGTTCGGGGGACAGAGGAAATCAGCCCCAGCATTTT.

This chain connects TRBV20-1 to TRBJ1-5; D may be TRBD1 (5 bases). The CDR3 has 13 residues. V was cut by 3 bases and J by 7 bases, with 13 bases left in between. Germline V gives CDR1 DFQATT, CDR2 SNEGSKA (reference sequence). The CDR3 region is CSASTGLRQPQHF. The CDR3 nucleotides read TGCAGTGCTAGTACGGGACTTCGGCAGCCCCAGCATTTT.

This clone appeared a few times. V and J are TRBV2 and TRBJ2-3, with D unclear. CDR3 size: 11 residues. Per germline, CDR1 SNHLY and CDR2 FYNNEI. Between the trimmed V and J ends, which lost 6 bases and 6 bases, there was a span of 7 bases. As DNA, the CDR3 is TGTGCCAGCAGCCTCTACGATACGCAGTATTTT. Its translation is CASSLYDTQYF. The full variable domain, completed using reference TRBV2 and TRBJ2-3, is EPEVTQTPSHQVTQMGQEVILRCVPISNHLYFYWYRQILGQKVEFLVSFYNNEISEKSEIFDDQFSVERPDGSNFTLKIRSTKLEDSAMYFCASSLYDTQYFGPGTRLTVL.

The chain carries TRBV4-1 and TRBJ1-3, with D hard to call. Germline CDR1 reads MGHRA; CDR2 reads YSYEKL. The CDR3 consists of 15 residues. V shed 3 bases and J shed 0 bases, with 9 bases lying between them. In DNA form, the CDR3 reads TGCGCCAGCAGCCATCCAGTTAACTCTGGAAACACCATATATTTT. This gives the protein CASSHPVNSGNTIYF.

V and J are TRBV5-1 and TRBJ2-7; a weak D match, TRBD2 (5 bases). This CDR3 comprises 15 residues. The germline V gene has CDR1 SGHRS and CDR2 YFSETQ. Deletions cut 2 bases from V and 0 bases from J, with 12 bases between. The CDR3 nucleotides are TGCGCCAGCAGCTTTGGACTCACGAGCTCCTACGAGCAGTACTTC. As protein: CASSFGLTSSYEQYF.

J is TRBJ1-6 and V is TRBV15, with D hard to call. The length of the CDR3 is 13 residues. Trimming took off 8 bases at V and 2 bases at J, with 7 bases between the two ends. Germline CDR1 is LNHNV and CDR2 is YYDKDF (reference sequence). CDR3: CATGVTYNSPLHF. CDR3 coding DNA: TGTGCCACCGGAGTCACCTATAATTCACCCCTCCACTTT.

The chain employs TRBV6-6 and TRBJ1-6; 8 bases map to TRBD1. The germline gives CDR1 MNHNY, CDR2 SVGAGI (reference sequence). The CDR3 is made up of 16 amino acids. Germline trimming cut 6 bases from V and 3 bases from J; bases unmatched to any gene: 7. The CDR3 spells CASSPKDRGYNSPLHF. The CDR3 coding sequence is TGTGCCAGCAGCCCTAAAGACAGGGGCTATAATTCACCCCTCCACTTT.

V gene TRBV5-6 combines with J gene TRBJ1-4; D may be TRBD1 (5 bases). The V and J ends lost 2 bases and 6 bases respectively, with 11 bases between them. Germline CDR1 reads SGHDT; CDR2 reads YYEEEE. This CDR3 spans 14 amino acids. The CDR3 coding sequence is TGTGCCAGCAGCTTCATGGGGCAAGATGAAAAACTGTTTTTT. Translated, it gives CASSFMGQDEKLFF.

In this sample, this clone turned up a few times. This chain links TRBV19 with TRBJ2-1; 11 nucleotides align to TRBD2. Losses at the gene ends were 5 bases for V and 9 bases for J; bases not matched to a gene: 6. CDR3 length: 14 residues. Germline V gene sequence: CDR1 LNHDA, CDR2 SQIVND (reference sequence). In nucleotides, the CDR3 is TGTGCCAGTAGTTTAGCGGGGGGGCTTGCTGAGCAGTTCTTC. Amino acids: CASSLAGGLAEQFF.

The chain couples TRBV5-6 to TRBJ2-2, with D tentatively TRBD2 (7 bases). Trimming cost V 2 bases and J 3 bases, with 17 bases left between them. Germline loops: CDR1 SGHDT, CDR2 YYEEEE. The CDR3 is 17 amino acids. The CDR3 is CASSFPTGGFYTGELFF. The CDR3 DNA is TGTGCCAGCAGCTTTCCGACGGGGGGCTTTTACACCGGGGAGCTGTTTTTT.

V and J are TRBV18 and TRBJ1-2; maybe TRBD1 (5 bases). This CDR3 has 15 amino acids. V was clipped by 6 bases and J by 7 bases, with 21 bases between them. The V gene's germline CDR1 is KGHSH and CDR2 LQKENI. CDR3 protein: CASSSDSPGVGGYTF. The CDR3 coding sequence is TGTGCCAGCTCCTCCGACTCGCCGGGGGTTGGTGGCTACACCTTC.

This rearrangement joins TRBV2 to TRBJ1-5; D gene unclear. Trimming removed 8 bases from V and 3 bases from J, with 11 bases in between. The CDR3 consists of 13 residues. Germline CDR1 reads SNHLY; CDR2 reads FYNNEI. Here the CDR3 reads CASLRTLNQPQHF. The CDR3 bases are TGTGCCAGCCTGAGGACTCTCAATCAGCCCCAGCATTTT. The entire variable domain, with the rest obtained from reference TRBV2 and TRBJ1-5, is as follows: EPEVTQTPSHQVTQMGQEVILRCVPISNHLYFYWYRQILGQKVEFLVSFYNNEISEKSEIFDDQFSVERPDGSNFTLKIRSTKLEDSAMYFCASLRTLNQPQHFGDGTRLSIL.

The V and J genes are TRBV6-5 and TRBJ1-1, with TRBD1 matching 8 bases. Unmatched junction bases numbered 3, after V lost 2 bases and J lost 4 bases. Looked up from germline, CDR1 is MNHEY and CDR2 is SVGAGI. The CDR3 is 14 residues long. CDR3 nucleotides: TGTGCCAGCAGTTACAACAGGGGGGGCACTGAAGCTTTCTTT. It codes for CASSYNRGGTEAFF.

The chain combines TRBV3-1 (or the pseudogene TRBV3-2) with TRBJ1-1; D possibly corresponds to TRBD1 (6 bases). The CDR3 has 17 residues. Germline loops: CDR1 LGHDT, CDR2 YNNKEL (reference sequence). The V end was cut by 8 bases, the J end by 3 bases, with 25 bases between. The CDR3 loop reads CASGNWGTQGSYTEAFF. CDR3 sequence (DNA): TGTGCCAGCGGCAATTGGGGGACCCAGGGGTCATACACTGAAGCTTTCTTT.